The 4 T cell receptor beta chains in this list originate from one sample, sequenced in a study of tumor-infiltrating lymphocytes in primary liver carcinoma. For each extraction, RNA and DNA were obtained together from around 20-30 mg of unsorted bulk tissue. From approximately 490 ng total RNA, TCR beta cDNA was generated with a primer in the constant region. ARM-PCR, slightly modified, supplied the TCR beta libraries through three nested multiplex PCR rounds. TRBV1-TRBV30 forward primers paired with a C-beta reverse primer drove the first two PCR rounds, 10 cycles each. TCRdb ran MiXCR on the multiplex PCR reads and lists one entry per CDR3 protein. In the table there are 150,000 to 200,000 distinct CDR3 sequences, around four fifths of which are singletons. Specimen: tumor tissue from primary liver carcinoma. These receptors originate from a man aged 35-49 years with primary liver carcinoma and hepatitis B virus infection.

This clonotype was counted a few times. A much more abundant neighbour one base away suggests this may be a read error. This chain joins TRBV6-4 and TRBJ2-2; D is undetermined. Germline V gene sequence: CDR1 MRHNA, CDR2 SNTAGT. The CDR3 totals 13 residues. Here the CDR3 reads CASKASLTRELFF. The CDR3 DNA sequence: TGTGCCAGCAAGGCCTCGCTCACCAGGGAGCTGTTTTTT.

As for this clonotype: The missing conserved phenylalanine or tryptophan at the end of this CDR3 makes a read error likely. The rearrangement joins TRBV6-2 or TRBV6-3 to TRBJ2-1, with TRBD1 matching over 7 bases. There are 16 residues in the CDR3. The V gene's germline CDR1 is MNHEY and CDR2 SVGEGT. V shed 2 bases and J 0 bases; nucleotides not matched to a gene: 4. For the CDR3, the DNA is TGTGCCAGCAGTTACCCGGACAGGTGCTCCTACAATGAGCAGTTCATC. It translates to CASSYPDRCSYNEQFI.

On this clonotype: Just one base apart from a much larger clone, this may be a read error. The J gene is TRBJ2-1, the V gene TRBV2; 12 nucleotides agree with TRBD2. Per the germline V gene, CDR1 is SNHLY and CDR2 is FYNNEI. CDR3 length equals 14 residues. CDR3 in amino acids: CASSGTSGAREQLF. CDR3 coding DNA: TGTGCCAGCAGTGGGACTAGCGGGGCCCGGGAGCAGCTCTTC.

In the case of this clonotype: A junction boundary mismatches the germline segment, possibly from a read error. This CDR3 reads CASSTGRGPYEQYF. CDR3 DNA: TGTGCCAGCAGTACCGGGAGAGGACCCTACGAGCAATACTTC. The J gene is TRBJ2-7, the V gene TRBV6-1; tentative D call: TRBD2 (6 bases). The CDR3 length is 14 residues. Germline CDR1 and CDR2: MNHNS and SASEGT.